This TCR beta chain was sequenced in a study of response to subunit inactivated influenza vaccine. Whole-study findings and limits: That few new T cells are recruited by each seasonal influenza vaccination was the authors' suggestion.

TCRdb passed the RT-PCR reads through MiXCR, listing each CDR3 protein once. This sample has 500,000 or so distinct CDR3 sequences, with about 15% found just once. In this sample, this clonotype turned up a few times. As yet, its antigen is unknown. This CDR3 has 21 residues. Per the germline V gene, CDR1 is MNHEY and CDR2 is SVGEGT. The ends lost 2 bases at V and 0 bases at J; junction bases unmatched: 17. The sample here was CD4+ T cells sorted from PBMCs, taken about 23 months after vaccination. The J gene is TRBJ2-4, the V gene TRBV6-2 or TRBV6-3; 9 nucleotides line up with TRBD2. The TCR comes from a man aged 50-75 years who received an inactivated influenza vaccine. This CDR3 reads CASSYAAGPSGRTIAKNIQYF. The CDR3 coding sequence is TGTGCCAGCAGTTACGCGGCCGGGCCCAGCGGGAGGACTATAGCCAAAAACATTCAGTACTTC.